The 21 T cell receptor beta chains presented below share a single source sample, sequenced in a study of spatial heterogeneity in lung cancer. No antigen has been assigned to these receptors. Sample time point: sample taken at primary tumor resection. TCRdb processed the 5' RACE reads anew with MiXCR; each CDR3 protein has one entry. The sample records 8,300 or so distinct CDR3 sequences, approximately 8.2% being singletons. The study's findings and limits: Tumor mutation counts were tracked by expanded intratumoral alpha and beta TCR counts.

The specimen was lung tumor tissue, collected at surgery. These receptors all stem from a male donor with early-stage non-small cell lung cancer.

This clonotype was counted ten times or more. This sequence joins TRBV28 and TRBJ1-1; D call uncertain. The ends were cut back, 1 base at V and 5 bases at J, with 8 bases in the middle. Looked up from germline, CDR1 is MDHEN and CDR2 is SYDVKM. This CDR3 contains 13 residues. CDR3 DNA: TGTGCCAGCAGTTTATATGAGGAAACTGAAGCTTTCTTT. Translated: CASSLYEETEAFF.

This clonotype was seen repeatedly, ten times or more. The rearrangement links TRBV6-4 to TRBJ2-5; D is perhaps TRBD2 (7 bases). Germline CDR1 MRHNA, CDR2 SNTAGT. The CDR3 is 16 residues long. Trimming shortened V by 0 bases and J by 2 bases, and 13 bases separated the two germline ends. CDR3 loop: CASSDSKQGLQETQYF. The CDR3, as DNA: TGTGCCAGCAGTGACTCGAAACAGGGACTACAAGAGACCCAGTACTTC.

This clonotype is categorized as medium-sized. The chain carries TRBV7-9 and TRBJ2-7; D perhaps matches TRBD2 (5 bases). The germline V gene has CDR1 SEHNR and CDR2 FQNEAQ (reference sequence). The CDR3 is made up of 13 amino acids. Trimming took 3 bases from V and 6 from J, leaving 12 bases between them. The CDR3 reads CASSFRGSLEQYF. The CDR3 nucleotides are TGTGCCAGCAGCTTCCGAGGGTCTCTCGAGCAGTACTTC.

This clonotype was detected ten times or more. Here the CDR3 reads CASSLDQPGYNEQFF. DNA of the CDR3: TGCGCCAGCAGCTTGGACCAACCAGGCTACAATGAGCAGTTCTTC. The genes are TRBV5-1 and TRBJ2-1, with D hard to call. V dropped 0 bases and J dropped 3 bases, with 10 bases sitting between them. This CDR3 contains 15 residues. Germline loops: CDR1 SGHRS, CDR2 YFSETQ.

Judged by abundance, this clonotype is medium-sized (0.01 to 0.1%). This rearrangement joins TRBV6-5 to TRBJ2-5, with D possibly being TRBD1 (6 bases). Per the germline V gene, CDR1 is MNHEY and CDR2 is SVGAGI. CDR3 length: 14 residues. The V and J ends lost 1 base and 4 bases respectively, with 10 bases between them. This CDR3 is CASSYWDTRETQYF. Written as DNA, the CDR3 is TGTGCCAGCAGTTACTGGGACACCCGAGAGACCCAGTACTTC.

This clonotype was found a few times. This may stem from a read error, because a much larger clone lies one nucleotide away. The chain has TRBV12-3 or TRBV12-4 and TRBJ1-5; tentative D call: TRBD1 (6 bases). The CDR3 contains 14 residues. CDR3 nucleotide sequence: TGTACCAGCAGTTCCACAGGGAGCAATCAGCCCCAGCATTTT. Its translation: CTSSSTGSNQPQHF.

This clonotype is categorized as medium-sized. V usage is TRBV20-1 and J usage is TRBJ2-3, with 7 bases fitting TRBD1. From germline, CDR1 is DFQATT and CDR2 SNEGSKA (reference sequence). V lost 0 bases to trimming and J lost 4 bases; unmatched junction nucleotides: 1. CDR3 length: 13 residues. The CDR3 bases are TGCAGTGCTAGAGATCAGGGGGCAGATACGCAGTATTTT. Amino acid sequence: CSARDQGADTQYF.

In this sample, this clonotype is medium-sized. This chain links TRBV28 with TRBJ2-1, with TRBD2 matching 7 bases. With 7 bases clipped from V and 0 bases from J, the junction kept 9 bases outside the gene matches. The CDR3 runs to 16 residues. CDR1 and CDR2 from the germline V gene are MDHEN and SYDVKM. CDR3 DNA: TGTGCCAGCACCCCTCCGGGGGGACCCTCCTACAATGAGCAGTTCTTC. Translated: CASTPPGGPSYNEQFF.

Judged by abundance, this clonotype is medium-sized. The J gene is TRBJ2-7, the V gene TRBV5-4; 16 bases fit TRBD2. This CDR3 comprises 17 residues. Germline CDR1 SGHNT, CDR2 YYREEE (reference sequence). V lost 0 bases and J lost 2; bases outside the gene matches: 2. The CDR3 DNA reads TGTGCCAGCAGCTTGGCCGGGACTAGCGGGAGGGCCTACGAGCAGTACTTC. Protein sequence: CASSLAGTSGRAYEQYF.

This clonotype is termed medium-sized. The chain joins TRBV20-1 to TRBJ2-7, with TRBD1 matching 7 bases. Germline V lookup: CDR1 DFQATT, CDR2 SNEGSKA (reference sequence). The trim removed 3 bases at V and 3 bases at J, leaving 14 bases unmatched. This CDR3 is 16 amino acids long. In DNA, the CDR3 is TGCAGTGCTAGCGACTTGGGACAGCCAAGCAGCTACGAGCAGTACTTC. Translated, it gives CSASDLGQPSSYEQYF.

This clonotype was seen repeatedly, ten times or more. CDR3 residues: CASSQHLYQNNEQFF. Here the CDR3 DNA reads TGCGCCAGCAGCCAACACCTATACCAAAACAATGAGCAGTTCTTC. This chain uses TRBV4-3 with TRBJ2-1; the D is unclear. The CDR3 is made up of 15 amino acids. The V gene's germline CDR1 is LGHNA and CDR2 YSLEER. Trimming stripped 2 bases from V and 5 bases from J, with 13 bases between.

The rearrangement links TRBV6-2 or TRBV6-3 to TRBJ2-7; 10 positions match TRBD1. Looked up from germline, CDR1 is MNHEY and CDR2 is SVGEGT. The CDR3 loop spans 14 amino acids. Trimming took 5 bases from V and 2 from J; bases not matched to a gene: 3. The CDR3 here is CASSDGTGAYEQYF. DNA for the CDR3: TGTGCCAGCAGTGACGGGACAGGGGCCTACGAGCAGTACTTC.

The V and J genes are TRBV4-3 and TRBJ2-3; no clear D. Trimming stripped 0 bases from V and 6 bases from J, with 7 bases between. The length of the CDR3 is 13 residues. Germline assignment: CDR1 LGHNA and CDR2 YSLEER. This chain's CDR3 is CASSQDFGDTQYF. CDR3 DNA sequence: TGCGCCAGCAGCCAAGATTTTGGGGATACGCAGTATTTT.

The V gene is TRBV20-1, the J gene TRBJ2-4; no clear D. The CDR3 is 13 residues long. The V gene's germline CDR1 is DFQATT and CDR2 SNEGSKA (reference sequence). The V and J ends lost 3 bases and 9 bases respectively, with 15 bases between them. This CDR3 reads CSASEPAWGIQYF. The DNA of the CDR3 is TGCAGTGCTAGTGAGCCGGCCTGGGGCATTCAGTACTTC.

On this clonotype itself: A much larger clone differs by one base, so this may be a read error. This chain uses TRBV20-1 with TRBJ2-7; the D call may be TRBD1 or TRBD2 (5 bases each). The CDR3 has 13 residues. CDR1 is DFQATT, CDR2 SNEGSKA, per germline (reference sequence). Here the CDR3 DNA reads TGCAGAGCTGAGGGGCGGACCTCCTACGAGCAGTACTTC. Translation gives CRAEGRTSYEQYF.

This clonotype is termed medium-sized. CDR3 in DNA: TGCGCCAGCAGTGAGCCTTACAGGGGGAATGAGCAGTTCTTC. Translated, it gives CASSEPYRGNEQFF. The V call is TRBV10-2, the J call TRBJ2-1; 8 bases map to TRBD1. The CDR3 sequence is 14 residues long. Germline V lookup: CDR1 WSHSY, CDR2 SAAADI. Trimming removed 2 bases from V and 7 bases from J; junction bases left unmatched: 4.

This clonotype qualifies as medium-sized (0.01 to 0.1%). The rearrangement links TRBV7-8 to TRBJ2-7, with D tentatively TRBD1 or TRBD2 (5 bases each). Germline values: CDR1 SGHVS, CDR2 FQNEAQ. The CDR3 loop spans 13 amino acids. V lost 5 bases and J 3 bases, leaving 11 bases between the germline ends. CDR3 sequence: CASSRGRDYEQYF. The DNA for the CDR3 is TGTGCCAGCAGCCGGGGACGGGACTACGAGCAGTACTTC.

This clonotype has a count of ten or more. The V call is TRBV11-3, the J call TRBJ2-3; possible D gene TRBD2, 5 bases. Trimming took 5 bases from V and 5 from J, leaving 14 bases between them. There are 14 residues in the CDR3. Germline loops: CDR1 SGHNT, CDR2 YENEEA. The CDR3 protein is CASSPSTSVDTQYF. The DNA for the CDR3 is TGTGCCAGCAGCCCTAGCACGTCTGTAGATACGCAGTATTTT.

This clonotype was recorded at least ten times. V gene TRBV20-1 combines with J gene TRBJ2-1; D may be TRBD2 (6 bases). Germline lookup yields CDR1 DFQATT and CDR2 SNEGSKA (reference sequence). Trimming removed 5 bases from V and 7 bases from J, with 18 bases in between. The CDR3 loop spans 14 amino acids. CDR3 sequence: CSAPGTAFENEQFF. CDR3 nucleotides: TGCAGTGCTCCGGGGACTGCGTTTGAGAATGAGCAGTTCTTC.

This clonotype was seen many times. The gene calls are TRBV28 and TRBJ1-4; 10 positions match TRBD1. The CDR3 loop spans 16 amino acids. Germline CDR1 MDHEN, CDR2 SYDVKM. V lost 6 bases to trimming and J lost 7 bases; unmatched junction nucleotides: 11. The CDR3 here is CASRVGQGYVSEKLFF. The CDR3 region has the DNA TGTGCCAGCAGGGTGGGACAGGGGTATGTCTCTGAAAAACTGTTTTTT.

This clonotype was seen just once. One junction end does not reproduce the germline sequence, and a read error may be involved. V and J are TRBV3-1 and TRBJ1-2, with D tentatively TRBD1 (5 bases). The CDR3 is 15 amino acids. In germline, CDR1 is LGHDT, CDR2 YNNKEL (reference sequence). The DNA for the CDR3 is TGTGCCAGCGGCCAAGATCCAGGGCAAACCTATGGCTACACCTTC. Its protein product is CASGQDPGQTYGYTF.